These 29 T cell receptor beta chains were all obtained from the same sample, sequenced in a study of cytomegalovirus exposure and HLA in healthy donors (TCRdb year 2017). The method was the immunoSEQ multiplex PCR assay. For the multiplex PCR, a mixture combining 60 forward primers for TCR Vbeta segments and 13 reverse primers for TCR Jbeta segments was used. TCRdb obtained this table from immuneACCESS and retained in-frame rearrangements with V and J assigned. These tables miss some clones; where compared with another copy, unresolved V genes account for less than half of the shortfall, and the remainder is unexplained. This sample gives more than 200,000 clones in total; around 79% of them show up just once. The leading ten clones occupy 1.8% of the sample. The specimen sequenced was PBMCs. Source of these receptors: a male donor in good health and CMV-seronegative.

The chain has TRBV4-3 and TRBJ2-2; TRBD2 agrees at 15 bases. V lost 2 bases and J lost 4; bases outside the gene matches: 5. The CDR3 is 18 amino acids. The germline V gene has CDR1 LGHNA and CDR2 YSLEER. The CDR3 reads CASSQPGTSGRRTGELFF. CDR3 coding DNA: TGCGCCAGCAGCCAACCCGGGACTAGCGGGAGGCGCACCGGGGAGCTGTTTTTT.

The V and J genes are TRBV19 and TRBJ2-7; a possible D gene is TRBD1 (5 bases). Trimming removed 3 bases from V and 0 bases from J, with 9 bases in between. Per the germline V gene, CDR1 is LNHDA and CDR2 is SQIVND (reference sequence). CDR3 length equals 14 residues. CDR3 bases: TGTGCCAGTAGTATGGAAAGGGGCTCCTACGAGCAGTACTTC. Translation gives CASSMERGSYEQYF.

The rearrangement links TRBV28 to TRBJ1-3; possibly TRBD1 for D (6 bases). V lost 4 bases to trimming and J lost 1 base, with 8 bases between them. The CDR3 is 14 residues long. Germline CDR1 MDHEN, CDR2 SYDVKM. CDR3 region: CASSWTESGNTIYF. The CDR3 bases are TGTGCCAGCAGTTGGACAGAATCTGGAAACACCATATATTTT.

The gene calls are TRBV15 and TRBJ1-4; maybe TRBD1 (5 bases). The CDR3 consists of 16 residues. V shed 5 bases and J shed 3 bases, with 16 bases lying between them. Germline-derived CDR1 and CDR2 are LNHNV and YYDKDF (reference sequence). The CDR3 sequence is CATSPAGPGPNEKLFF. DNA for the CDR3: TGTGCCACCAGCCCCGCCGGCCCAGGGCCTAATGAAAAACTGTTTTTT.

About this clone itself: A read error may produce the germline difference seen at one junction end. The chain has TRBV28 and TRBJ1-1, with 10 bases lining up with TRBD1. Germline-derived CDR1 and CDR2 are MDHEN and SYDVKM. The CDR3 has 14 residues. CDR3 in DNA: TGTGCCAGCCGTTTGGGACAGGGGATCGCTGAAGCTTTCTTT. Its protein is CASRLGQGIAEAFF.

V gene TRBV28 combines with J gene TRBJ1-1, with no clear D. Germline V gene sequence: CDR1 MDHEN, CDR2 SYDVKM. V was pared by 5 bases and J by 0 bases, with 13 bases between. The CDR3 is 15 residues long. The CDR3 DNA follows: TGTGCCAGCAGTCCAGGCGGGGTAATGAACACTGAAGCTTTCTTT. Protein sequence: CASSPGGVMNTEAFF.

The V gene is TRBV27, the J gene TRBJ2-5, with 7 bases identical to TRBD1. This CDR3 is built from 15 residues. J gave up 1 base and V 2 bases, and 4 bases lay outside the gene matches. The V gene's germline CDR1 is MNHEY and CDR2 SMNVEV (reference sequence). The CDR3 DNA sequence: TGTGCCAGCAGTTTAGGGGACAGAACCCAAGAGACCCAGTACTTC. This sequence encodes CASSLGDRTQETQYF.

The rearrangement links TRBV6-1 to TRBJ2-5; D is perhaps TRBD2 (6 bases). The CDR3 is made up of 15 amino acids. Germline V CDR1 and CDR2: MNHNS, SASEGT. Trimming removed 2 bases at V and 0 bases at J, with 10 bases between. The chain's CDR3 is CASSEFLAYQETQYF. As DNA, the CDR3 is TGTGCCAGCAGTGAATTTCTAGCGTACCAAGAGACCCAGTACTTC.

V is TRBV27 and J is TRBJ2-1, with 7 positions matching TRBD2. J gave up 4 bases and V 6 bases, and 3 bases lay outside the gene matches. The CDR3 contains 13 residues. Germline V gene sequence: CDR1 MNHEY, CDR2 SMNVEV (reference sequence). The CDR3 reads CASRTAGYNEQFF. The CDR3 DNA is TGTGCCAGCAGGACAGCGGGATACAATGAGCAGTTCTTC.

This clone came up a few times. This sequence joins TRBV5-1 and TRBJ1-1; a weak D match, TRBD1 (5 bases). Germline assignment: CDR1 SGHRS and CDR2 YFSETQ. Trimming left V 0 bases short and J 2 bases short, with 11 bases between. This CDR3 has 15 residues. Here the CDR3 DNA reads TGCGCCAGCAGCTTGGCACAGGCGCCTAACACTGAAGCTTTCTTT. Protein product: CASSLAQAPNTEAFF.

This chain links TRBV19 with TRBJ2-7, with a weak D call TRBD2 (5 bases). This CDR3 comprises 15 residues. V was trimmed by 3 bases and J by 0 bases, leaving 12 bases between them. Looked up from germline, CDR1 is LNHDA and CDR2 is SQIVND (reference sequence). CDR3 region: CASSIGGFSSYEQYF. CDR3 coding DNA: TGTGCCAGTAGTATCGGCGGGTTTAGCTCCTACGAGCAGTACTTC.

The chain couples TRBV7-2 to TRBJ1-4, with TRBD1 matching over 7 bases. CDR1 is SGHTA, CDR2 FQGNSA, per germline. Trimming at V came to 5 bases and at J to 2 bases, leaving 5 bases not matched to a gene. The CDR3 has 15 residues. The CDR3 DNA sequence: TGTGCCAGCAGCCCAGGGGGTAGGACTAATGAAAAACTGTTTTTT. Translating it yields CASSPGGRTNEKLFF.

The CDR3 DNA is TGCGCCAGCGGCGTCGGGGGGTTGGGTGAAAAACTGTTTTTT. Protein: CASGVGGLGEKLFF. V is TRBV5-1 and J is TRBJ1-4; D may be TRBD1 (5 bases). V dropped 7 bases and J dropped 7 bases, with 17 bases sitting between them. The CDR3 is 14 amino acids. CDR1 and CDR2 from the germline V gene are SGHRS and YFSETQ. Together with reference TRBV5-1 and TRBJ1-4, the CDR3 gives the full variable domain: KAGVTQTPRYLIKTRGQQVTLSCSPISGHRSVSWYQQTPGQGLQFLFEYFSETQRNKGNFPGRFSGRQFSNSRSEMNVSTLELGDSALYLCASGVGGLGEKLFFGSGTQLSVL.

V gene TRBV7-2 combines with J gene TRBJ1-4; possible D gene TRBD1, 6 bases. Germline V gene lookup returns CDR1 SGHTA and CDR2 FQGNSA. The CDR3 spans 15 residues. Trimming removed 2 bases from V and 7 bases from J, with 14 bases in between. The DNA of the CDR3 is TGTGCCAGCAGCTTAACCCAGGGGTATAGTGAAAAACTGTTTTTT. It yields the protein CASSLTQGYSEKLFF.

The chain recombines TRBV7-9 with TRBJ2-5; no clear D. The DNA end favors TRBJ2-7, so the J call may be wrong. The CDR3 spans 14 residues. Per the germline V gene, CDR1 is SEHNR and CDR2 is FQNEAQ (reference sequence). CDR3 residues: CASSLDSNSYEQYF. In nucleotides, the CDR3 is TGTGCCAGCAGCTTAGACAGTAACTCCTACGAGCAGTACTTC.

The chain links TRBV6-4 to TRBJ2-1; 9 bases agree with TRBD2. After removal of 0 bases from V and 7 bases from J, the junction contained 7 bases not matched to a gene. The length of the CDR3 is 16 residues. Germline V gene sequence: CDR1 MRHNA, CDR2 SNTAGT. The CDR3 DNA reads TGTGCCAGCAGTGACTCGATAGCGGGAGTGGGAAATGAGCAGTTCTTC. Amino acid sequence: CASSDSIAGVGNEQFF.

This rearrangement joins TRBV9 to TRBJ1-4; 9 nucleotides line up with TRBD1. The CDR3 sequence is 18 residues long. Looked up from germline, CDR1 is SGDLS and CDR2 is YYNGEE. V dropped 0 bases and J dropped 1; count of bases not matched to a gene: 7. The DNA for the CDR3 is TGTGCCAGCAGCGTAGACCGGACAGGGGCTGAAACTAATGAAAAACTGTTTTTT. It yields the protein CASSVDRTGAETNEKLFF.

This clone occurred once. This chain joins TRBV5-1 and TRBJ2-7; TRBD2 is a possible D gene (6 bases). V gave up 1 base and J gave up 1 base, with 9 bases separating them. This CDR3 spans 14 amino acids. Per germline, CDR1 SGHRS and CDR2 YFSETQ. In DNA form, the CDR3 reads TGCGCCAGCAGCTTGATAGCGGAGTCCTACGAGCAGTACTTC. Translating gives CASSLIAESYEQYF.

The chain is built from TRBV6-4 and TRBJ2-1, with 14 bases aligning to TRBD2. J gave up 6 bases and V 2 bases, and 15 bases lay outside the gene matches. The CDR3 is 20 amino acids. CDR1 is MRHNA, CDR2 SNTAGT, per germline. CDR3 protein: CASSDASGLAGAKPFNEQFF. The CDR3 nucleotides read TGTGCCAGCAGTGACGCATCGGGACTAGCGGGGGCCAAGCCCTTCAATGAGCAGTTCTTC.

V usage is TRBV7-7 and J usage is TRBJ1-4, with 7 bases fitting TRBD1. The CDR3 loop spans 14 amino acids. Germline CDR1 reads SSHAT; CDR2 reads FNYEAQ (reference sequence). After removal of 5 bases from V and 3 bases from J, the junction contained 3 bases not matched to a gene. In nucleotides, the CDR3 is TGTGCCAGCAGCCCCGGGACAGCTAATGAAAAACTGTTTTTT. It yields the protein CASSPGTANEKLFF.

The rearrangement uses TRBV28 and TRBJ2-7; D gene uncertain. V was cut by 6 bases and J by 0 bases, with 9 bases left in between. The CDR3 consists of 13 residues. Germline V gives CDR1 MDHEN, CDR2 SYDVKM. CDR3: CASRHSSSYEQYF. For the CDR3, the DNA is TGTGCCAGCAGACACAGTAGCTCCTACGAGCAGTACTTC. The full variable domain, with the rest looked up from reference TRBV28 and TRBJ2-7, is DVKVTQSSRYLVKRTGEKVFLECVQDMDHENMFWYRQDPGLGLRLIYFSYDVKMKEKGDIPEGYSVSREKKERFSLILESASTNQTSMYLCASRHSSSYEQYFGPGTRLTVT.

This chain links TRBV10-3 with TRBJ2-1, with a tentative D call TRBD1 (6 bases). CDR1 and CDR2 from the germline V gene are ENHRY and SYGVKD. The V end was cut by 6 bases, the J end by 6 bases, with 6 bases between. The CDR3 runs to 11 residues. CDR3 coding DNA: TGTGCCATCAGACAGGGCAATGAGCAGTTCTTC. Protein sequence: CAIRQGNEQFF.

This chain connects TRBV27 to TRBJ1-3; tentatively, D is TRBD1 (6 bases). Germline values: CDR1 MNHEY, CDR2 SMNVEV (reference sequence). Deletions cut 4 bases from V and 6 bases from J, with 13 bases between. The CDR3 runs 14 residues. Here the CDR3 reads CASSYREGANTIYF. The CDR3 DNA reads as TGTGCCAGCAGTTACAGGGAAGGTGCAAACACCATATATTTT.

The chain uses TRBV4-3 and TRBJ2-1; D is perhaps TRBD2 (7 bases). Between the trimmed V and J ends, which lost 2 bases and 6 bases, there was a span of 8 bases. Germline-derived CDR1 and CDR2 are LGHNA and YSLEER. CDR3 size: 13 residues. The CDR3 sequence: CASSQRGGNEQFF. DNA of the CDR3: TGCGCCAGCAGCCAAAGGGGGGGCAATGAGCAGTTCTTC.

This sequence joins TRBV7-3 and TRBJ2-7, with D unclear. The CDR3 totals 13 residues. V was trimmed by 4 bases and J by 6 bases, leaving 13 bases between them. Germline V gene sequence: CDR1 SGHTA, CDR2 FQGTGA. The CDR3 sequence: CASSSAPGSEQYF. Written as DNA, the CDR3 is TGTGCCAGCAGCTCAGCGCCCGGGTCCGAGCAGTACTTC.

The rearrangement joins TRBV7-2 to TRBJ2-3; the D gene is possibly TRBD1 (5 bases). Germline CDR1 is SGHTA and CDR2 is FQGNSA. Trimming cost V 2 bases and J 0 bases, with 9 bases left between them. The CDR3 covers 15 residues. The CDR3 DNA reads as TGTGCCAGCAGCTTATCGGCAGGGAGCACAGATACGCAGTATTTT. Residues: CASSLSAGSTDTQYF.

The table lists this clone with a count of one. The CDR3 loop reads CASSVDRSSYEQYF. For the CDR3, the DNA is TGTGCCAGCAGCGTGGACAGGAGCTCCTACGAGCAGTACTTC. This chain uses TRBV5-4 with TRBJ2-7; 7 positions match TRBD1. The germline V gene has CDR1 SGHNT and CDR2 YYREEE (reference sequence). The junction had 4 bases not matched to a gene; V was cut back by 4 bases and J by 0 bases. The length of the CDR3 is 14 residues.

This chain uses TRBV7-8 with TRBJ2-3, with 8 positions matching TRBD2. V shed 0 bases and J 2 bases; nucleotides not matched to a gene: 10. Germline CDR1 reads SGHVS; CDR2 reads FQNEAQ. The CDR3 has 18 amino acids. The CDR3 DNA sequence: TGTGCCAGCAGCTTAGCGGGTCTAGCGGGCTACCCCACAGATACGCAGTATTTT. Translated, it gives CASSLAGLAGYPTDTQYF.

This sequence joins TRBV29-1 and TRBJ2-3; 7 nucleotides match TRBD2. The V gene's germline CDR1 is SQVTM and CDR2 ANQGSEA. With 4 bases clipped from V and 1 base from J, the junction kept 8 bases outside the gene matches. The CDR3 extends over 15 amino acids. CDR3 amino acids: CSVGGLSQGTDTQYF. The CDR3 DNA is TGCAGCGTTGGGGGACTATCCCAGGGCACAGATACGCAGTATTTT.